One sample yielded the 10 T cell receptor beta chains listed below, sequenced in a study of blood T cell repertoires in COVID-19. Sequenced by immunoSEQ multiplex PCR; TCRdb stores in-frame clones only, minus some. The repertoire consists of roughly 74,000 clones, with around nine tenths occurring once and the leading ten covering 1.9%. The sequencing sample was made of peripheral blood. These receptors were obtained from a woman older than 75 with active or convalescent COVID-19.

This clone appeared once. The chain recombines TRBV7-9 with TRBJ2-1; the D is unclear. The CDR3 covers 12 residues. V was cut by 1 base and J by 9 bases, with 7 bases left in between. Germline V CDR1 and CDR2: SEHNR, FQNEAQ (reference sequence). The CDR3 DNA sequence: TGTGCCAGCAGCTTAGGGGCCCTTGAGCAGTTCTTC. Protein: CASSLGALEQFF.

The chain links TRBV7-6 to TRBJ2-5; 9 bases fit TRBD1. J gave up 5 bases and V 5 bases, and 6 bases lay outside the gene matches. CDR3 length: 14 residues. Looked up from germline, CDR1 is SGHVS and CDR2 is FNYEAQ. The CDR3 DNA follows: TGTGCCAGCAGCACACGGACAGGGGTGGAGACCCAGTACTTC. Protein product: CASSTRTGVETQYF.

The chain employs TRBV7-2 and TRBJ1-2, with a weak D call TRBD1 (5 bases). V was pared by 3 bases and J by 3 bases, with 11 bases between. The length of the CDR3 is 14 residues. CDR1 SGHTA and CDR2 FQGNSA come from the germline V gene. Written as DNA, the CDR3 is TGTGCCAGCAGCTTCAGGGAGGGGTACTATGGCTACACCTTC. Translating gives CASSFREGYYGYTF.

V usage is TRBV4-1 and J usage is TRBJ1-4; TRBD1 matches at 8 bases. This CDR3 spans 15 amino acids. V lost 5 bases, J lost 4 bases, and 6 bases stayed unmatched. Looked up from germline, CDR1 is MGHRA and CDR2 is YSYEKL. This chain's CDR3 is CASSKTGAGNEKLFF. For the CDR3, the DNA is TGCGCCAGCAGCAAGACAGGGGCGGGTAATGAAAAACTGTTTTTT.

V usage is TRBV12-5 and J usage is TRBJ1-6; D unresolved. Germline loops: CDR1 LGHNT, CDR2 FRNRAP. The V and J ends lost 2 bases and 4 bases respectively, with 6 bases between them. The CDR3 consists of 14 residues. The CDR3 sequence is CASGLLAYNSPLHF. CDR3 in DNA: TGTGCTAGTGGTTTGCTTGCGTATAATTCACCCCTCCACTTT. Using reference TRBV12-5 and TRBJ1-6 for the parts outside the CDR3, the full variable domain is DARVTQTPRHKVTEMGQEVTMRCQPILGHNTVFWYRQTMMQGLELLAYFRNRAPLDDSGMPKDRFSAEMPDATLATLKIQPSEPRDSAVYFCASGLLAYNSPLHFGNGTRLTVT.

This rearrangement joins TRBV27 to TRBJ2-7; D ambiguous. The CDR3 extends over 13 amino acids. In germline, CDR1 is MNHEY, CDR2 SMNVEV (reference sequence). Deletions cut 5 bases from V and 5 bases from J, with 13 bases between. CDR3 nucleotides: TGTGCCAGCAGTCCTTTGAGCCGGGACGAGCAGTACTTC. Its translation is CASSPLSRDEQYF.

CDR3 protein: CASSLFGGTNYGYTF. In nucleotides, the CDR3 is TGTGCCAGCAGCTTGTTTGGCGGTACTAACTATGGCTACACCTTC. This chain links TRBV5-4 with TRBJ1-2; D remains ambiguous. Trimming left V 1 base short and J 0 bases short, with 10 bases between. This CDR3 contains 15 residues. Germline V gene data show CDR1 as SGHNT and CDR2 as YYREEE (reference sequence). Filled out from reference TRBV5-4 and TRBJ1-2, the complete variable domain reads ETGVTQSPTHLIKTRGQQVTLRCSSQSGHNTVSWYQQALGQGPQFIFQYYREEENGRGNFPPRFSGLQFPNYSSELNVNALELDDSALYLCASSLFGGTNYGYTFGSGTRLTVV.

This clone was seen more than once but under ten times. V is TRBV6-6 and J is TRBJ2-5; 9 bases map to TRBD2. CDR3 length: 14 residues. Germline CDR1 MNHNY, CDR2 SVGAGI (reference sequence). Trimming at V came to 6 bases and at J to 3 bases, leaving 5 bases not matched to a gene. This CDR3 is CASRDGGREETQYF. Here the CDR3 DNA reads TGTGCCAGCAGGGATGGCGGGAGGGAAGAGACCCAGTACTTC.

The J gene is TRBJ2-3, the V gene TRBV18; 8 bases match TRBD1. After removal of 10 bases from V and 4 bases from J, the junction contained 7 bases not matched to a gene. The CDR3 is made up of 13 amino acids. The germline V gene encodes CDR1 KGHSH and CDR2 LQKENI. In DNA form, the CDR3 reads TGTGCCACCCGCAGACAGGGGTCAGATACGCAGTATTTT. Its protein product is CATRRQGSDTQYF.

The chain couples TRBV7-9 to TRBJ2-5; 7 positions agree with TRBD2. V lost 5 bases and J lost 4; bases outside the gene matches: 4. CDR1 is SEHNR, CDR2 FQNEAQ, per germline (reference sequence). CDR3 length: 13 amino acids. CDR3 coding DNA: TGTGCCAGCAGCCGGTCGGGGGGAGAGACCCAGTACTTC. Residues: CASSRSGGETQYF.